The clone carrying this T cell receptor (beta chain) has ten or more counts. The V gene lost 6 bases and the J gene lost 1 base, with 17 bases spanning the gap. In germline, CDR1 is DFQATT, CDR2 SNEGSKA (reference sequence). This CDR3 has 15 amino acids. In TCRdb, the RT-PCR reads were re-called with MiXCR into one record per CDR3 protein. The table lists more than 600,000 distinct CDR3 sequences, more than 13% of them singletons. Sequencing was performed on memory CD4+ T cells from blood. This rearrangement joins TRBV20-1 to TRBJ2-3, with D perhaps matching TRBD1 or TRBD2 (7 bases each). The clonotype comes from a female donor in good health, serving as a healthy control. The CDR3 region is CSAQGGDRRTDTQYF. CDR3 sequence (DNA): TGCAGTGCGCAGGGGGGGGACAGACGCACAGATACGCAGTATTTT.